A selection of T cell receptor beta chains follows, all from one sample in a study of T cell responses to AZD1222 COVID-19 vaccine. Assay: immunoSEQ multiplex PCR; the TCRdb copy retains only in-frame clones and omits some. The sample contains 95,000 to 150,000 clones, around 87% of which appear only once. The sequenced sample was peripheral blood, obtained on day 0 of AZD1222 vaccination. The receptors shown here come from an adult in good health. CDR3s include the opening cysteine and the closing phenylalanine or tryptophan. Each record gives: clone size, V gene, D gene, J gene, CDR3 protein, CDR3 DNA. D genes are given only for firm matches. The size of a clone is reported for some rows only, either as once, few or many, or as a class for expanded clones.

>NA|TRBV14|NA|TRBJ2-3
CASSPPVGGGDTQYF
TGTGCCAGCAGCCCCCCGGTGGGGGGCGGAGATACGCAGTATTTT
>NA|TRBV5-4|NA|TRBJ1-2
CASSLGGRNYGYTF
TGTGCCAGCAGCTTGGGGGGGAGAAACTATGGCTACACCTTC
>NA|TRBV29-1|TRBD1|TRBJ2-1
CSVAWTGVYNEQFF
TGCAGCGTTGCATGGACAGGGGTCTACAATGAGCAGTTCTTC
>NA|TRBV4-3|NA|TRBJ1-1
CASSPQAHTEAFF
TGCGCCAGCAGCCCCCAAGCTCATACTGAAGCTTTCTTT
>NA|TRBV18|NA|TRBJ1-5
CASSPSQGGNQPQHF
TGTGCCAGCTCACCCAGTCAGGGAGGCAATCAGCCCCAGCATTTT
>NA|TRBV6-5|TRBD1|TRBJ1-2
CATSGTGGFYGYTF
TGTGCCACCTCGGGGACAGGGGGCTTCTATGGCTACACCTTC
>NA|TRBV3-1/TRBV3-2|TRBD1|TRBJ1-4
CASSLPPKGQGHEKLFF
TGTGCCAGCAGCCTCCCCCCCAAGGGACAGGGACATGAAAAACTGTTTTTT
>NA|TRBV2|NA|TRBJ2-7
CASSGGPYEQYF
TGTGCCAGCAGTGGCGGTCCCTACGAGCAGTACTTC
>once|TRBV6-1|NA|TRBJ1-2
CASSDRGLGLPIPRTF
TGTGCCAGCAGTGACCGAGGGTTGGGACTGCCCATCCCTCGCACCTTC
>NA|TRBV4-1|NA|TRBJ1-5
CASSQDGFGSQPQHF
TGCGCCAGCAGCCAAGATGGCTTCGGCAGTCAGCCCCAGCATTTT
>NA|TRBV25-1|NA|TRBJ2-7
CASGGQWREQYF
TGTGCCAGCGGAGGACAGTGGCGCGAGCAGTACTTC
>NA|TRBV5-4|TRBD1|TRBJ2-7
CASSNRDRTYEQYF
TGTGCCAGCAGCAATAGGGACAGAACCTACGAGCAGTACTTC